This TCR beta chain was identified during a study of cytomegalovirus exposure and HLA in healthy donors. Germline V gene sequence: CDR1 SGHRS, CDR2 YFSETQ. The CDR3 covers 13 residues. V lost 0 bases to trimming and J lost 5 bases, with 8 bases between them. It was with 60 Vbeta and 13 Jbeta primers that the PCR ran. Sequencing used immunoSEQ multiplex PCR; TCRdb keeps in-frame clones, though not all of them. The data contain about 130,000 clones, 70% to 80% of them seen just once; the ten biggest clones take up 6.5% to 8%. Sequenced material: PBMCs. The sequence came from a man aged 40-49 years in good health and CMV-seropositive. The chain is built from TRBV5-1 and TRBJ1-2; TRBD1 is a possible D gene (6 bases). The DNA of the CDR3 is TGCGCCAGCAGCTTGGCAGGGGAGTATGGCTACACCTTC. Translation: CASSLAGEYGYTF.